These 17 T cell receptor beta chains share one sample of origin, sequenced in a study of shared clonotypes between healthy human individuals (dated by TCRdb to the early 2020s). The library relied on the immunoSEQ multiplex PCR assay. In TCRdb, the immuneACCESS table is reduced to in-frame sequences with V and J assigned. These tables do not hold every clone; where another copy was compared, an unresolved V gene accounts for under half, and the others remain unexplained. The sample yields around 500,000 clones; around four fifths were counted once. The biggest ten clones account for 12% of the sample. Sequencing used PBMCs. Receptors were obtained from a middle-aged woman in good health. Some clones in this sample may be carry-over from other donors' samples.

This clone was detected once. V gene TRBV7-2 combines with J gene TRBJ1-2; 7 bases line up with TRBD1. V shed 5 bases and J 10 bases; nucleotides not matched to a gene: 10. The CDR3 is 13 residues long. The germline V gene encodes CDR1 SGHTA and CDR2 FQGNSA. The CDR3: CASSPRQGGDYTF. As DNA, the CDR3 is TGTGCCAGCAGCCCTAGACAGGGTGGGGACTACACCTTC.

About this clone itself: This may be a read error: a much more frequent sequence differs by one nucleotide. Other nucleotide sequences in the sample specify the same CDR3. The gene calls are TRBV7-9 and TRBJ2-1, with 11 bases identical to TRBD2. CDR1 and CDR2 (germline): SEHNR, FQNEAQ (reference sequence). V trimming: 0 bases; J trimming: 2 bases; junction bases outside the gene matches: 0. The CDR3 has 16 amino acids. The CDR3 DNA is TGTGCCAGCAGCTTAGCACTAGCGGGAGCCTACAATGAGCAGTTCTTC. Translated, it gives CASSLALAGAYNEQFF.

The J gene is TRBJ1-1, the V gene TRBV6-1; a weak D match, TRBD1 (6 bases). Germline V gene sequence: CDR1 MNHNS, CDR2 SASEGT. The CDR3 runs to 12 residues. V dropped 8 bases and J dropped 2 bases, with 9 bases sitting between them. The CDR3 here is CASRTANTEAFF. The CDR3 coding sequence is TGTGCCAGCCGGACAGCCAACACTGAAGCTTTCTTT.

This clone has only one observation. This rearrangement joins TRBV7-3 to TRBJ2-3; a possible D gene is TRBD2 (5 bases). V was trimmed by 3 bases and J by 6 bases, leaving 16 bases between them. The CDR3 is made up of 15 amino acids. Germline V gene lookup returns CDR1 SGHTA and CDR2 FQGTGA. This chain's CDR3 is CASSLQAGAWDTQYF. The CDR3 region has the DNA TGTGCCAGCAGCTTGCAGGCGGGCGCGTGGGATACGCAGTATTTT.

This chain links TRBV5-1 with TRBJ2-2, with 8 bases that match TRBD1. CDR1 is SGHRS and CDR2 is YFSETQ in the germline V gene. Trimming cost V 4 bases and J 0 bases; bases outside gene matches: 5. CDR3 size: 16 residues. The DNA of the CDR3 is TGCGCCAGCAGCACAGGACAGGGAGCGAACACCGGGGAGCTGTTTTTT. This codes for CASSTGQGANTGELFF.

A single count supports this clone. This chain connects TRBV2 to TRBJ2-7; perhaps TRBD1 as D (6 bases). Germline V lookup: CDR1 SNHLY, CDR2 FYNNEI. This CDR3 comprises 12 residues. The V and J ends lost 8 bases and 3 bases respectively, with 11 bases between them. CDR3 loop: CASGGARYEQYF. CDR3 nucleotide sequence: TGTGCCAGCGGGGGCGCCCGCTACGAGCAGTACTTC.

Remarks on this clone: Other DNA sequences in this specimen translate into the identical CDR3. J is TRBJ2-1 and V is TRBV5-1; D might be TRBD1 or TRBD2, each matching 5 bases. Germline V gene lookup returns CDR1 SGHRS and CDR2 YFSETQ. There are 12 residues in the CDR3. Deletions cut 1 base from V and 8 bases from J, with 7 bases between. CDR3 bases: TGCGCCAGCAGCTTGCGAGGGGATGAGCAGTTCTTC. Translating gives CASSLRGDEQFF.

The CDR3 protein is CSARGGEQFF. The DNA for the CDR3 is TGCAGTGCTAGAGGGGGGGAGCAGTTCTTC. The J gene is TRBJ2-1, the V gene TRBV20-1; the D gene could be TRBD1 or TRBD2 (5 bases each). The V end lost 1 base, the J end lost 10 bases, and 5 bases lay between the germline ends. Germline V lookup: CDR1 DFQATT, CDR2 SNEGSKA (reference sequence). The CDR3 spans 10 residues.

The V call is TRBV5-4, the J call TRBJ1-1; 7 nucleotides match TRBD1. The trim removed 2 bases at V and 1 base at J, leaving 5 bases unmatched. Germline-derived CDR1 and CDR2 are SGHNT and YYREEE (reference sequence). This CDR3 is 15 amino acids long. CDR3 sequence (DNA): TGTGCCAGCAGCTTTCCGGGACAGACGAACACTGAAGCTTTCTTT. Translating it yields CASSFPGQTNTEAFF.

To note about this clone: A junction boundary mismatches the germline segment, possibly from a read error. V is TRBV30 and J is TRBJ2-7, with D uncertain. Germline-derived CDR1 and CDR2 are GTSNPN and SVGIG (reference sequence). CDR3 length equals 12 residues. The CDR3 nucleotides are TGTGCCTGGTCCCAGGACCGCTACGGGCAGTACTTC. Translated, it gives CAWSQDRYGQYF. Looking up the rest from reference TRBV30 and TRBJ2-7 gives the full variable domain: SQTIHQWPATLVQPVGSPLSLECTVEGTSNPNLYWYRQAAGRGLQLLFYSVGIGQISSEVPQNLSASRPQDRQFILSSKKLLLSDSGFYLCAWSQDRYGQYFGPGTRLTVT.

This chain links TRBV7-6 with TRBJ2-7, with 12 bases that match TRBD1. The J segment lost 3 bases and the V segment lost 5 bases, leaving 11 bases of the junction unmatched. CDR3 length equals 17 residues. The V gene's germline CDR1 is SGHVS and CDR2 FNYEAQ. The CDR3 DNA follows: TGTGCCAGCAGCCCTGGGACAGGGGGCCGTTTAATCTACGAGCAGTACTTC. It yields the protein CASSPGTGGRLIYEQYF. Drawing the rest from reference TRBV7-6 and TRBJ2-7, the complete variable domain is GAGVSQSPRYKVTKRGQDVALRCDPISGHVSLYWYRQALGQGPEFLTYFNYEAQQDKSGLPNDRFSAERPEGSISTLTIQRTEQRDSAMYRCASSPGTGGRLIYEQYFGPGTRLTVT.

This clone occurred a few times. This chain links TRBV6-6 with TRBJ2-3; 9 bases are shared with TRBD1. The CDR3 length is 14 residues. The germline CDR1 and CDR2 sequences are MNHNY and SVGAGI (reference sequence). J gave up 4 bases and V 10 bases, and 9 bases lay outside the gene matches. In DNA form, the CDR3 reads TGTGCCACACTGGACAGGGGCACGGCAGATACGCAGTATTTT. It yields the protein CATLDRGTADTQYF.

CDR3 DNA sequence: TGTGCCAGCAGCTCCCGGACTAGTTCAGATACGCAGTATTTT. Its protein is CASSSRTSSDTQYF. V and J are TRBV5-5 and TRBJ2-3; 7 bases align to TRBD2. The V gene's germline CDR1 is SGHKS and CDR2 YYEKEE (reference sequence). With 3 bases clipped from V and 4 bases from J, the junction kept 5 bases outside the gene matches. The CDR3 spans 14 residues.

This chain joins TRBV21-1 and TRBJ2-5; the D call TRBD2 from the table was never checked on the DNA. TRBV21-1 is designated a pseudogene. CDR3 length equals 14 residues. In DNA, the CDR3 is TGTGCCAGCAGGCCACACCAGATTTCTCGGACTGCGTACTTC. This translates into CASRPHQISRTAYF.

This clone was observed a single time. The gene calls are TRBV25-1 and TRBJ2-5; D is undetermined. Trimming stripped 3 bases from V and 5 bases from J, with 10 bases between. This CDR3 is built from 13 residues. The germline V gene encodes CDR1 MGHDK and CDR2 SYGVNS. Here the CDR3 reads CASSDPFLETQYF. CDR3 bases: TGTGCCAGCAGTGACCCCTTTTTGGAGACCCAGTACTTC.

This clone was counted a few times. The genes are TRBV5-6 and TRBJ2-3, with TRBD2 matching 14 bases. V lost 4 bases, J lost 4 bases, and 2 bases stayed unmatched. Germline CDR1 reads SGHDT; CDR2 reads YYEEEE. The CDR3 has 15 amino acids. As DNA, the CDR3 is TGTGCCAGCAGCCTGGGACTAGCGGGAGCAGATACGCAGTATTTT. This codes for CASSLGLAGADTQYF. Using reference TRBV5-6 and TRBJ2-3 for the parts outside the CDR3, the full variable domain is DAGVTQSPTHLIKTRGQQVTLRCSPKSGHDTVSWYQQALGQGPQFIFQYYEEEERQRGNFPDRFSGHQFPNYSSELNVNALLLGDSALYLCASSLGLAGADTQYFGPGTRLTVL.

The genes are TRBV7-2 and TRBJ2-3; D is uncertain. The CDR3 is made up of 15 amino acids. CDR1 is SGHTA and CDR2 is FQGNSA in the germline V gene. Between the trimmed V and J ends, which lost 0 bases and 8 bases, there was a span of 15 bases. As DNA, the CDR3 is TGTGCCAGCAGCTTAGCAGGGTTGAAAGGAGCTACGCAGTATTTT. Protein: CASSLAGLKGATQYF. The full variable domain, its missing parts supplied by reference TRBV7-2 and TRBJ2-3, is GAGVSQSPSNKVTEKGKDVELRCDPISGHTALYWYRQSLGQGLEFLIYFQGNSAPDKSGLPSDRFSAERTGGSVSTLTIQRTQQEDSAVYLCASSLAGLKGATQYFGPGTRLTVL.